This is a list of T cell receptor beta chains from one sample in a study of T cell repertoires in cytomegalovirus infection. TCRdb independently ran MiXCR on the reads; one entry per CDR3 protein. This table holds around 280,000 distinct CDR3 sequences, 8% to 10% found once. The material sequenced was PBMCs. The receptor set was obtained from a human donor in good health (CMV status not recorded). Some clones in this sample may be carry-over from other donors' samples. Each CDR3 is given with its conserved first and last residue. A D gene is named only where the DNA matches it firmly. Size is omitted from some rows. Given values are once, few, many or a class for expanded clones.

abundance: few; j_gene: TRBJ2-2; d_gene: TRBD1; v_gene: TRBV20-1; CDR3nt: TGCAGTGCTCGGACAGGGGAAAACACCGGGGAGCTGTTTTTT; CDR3aa: CSARTGENTGELFF
abundance: -; j_gene: TRBJ1-5; d_gene: -; v_gene: TRBV20-1; CDR3nt: TGCAGTGCTAGGATGGCTGGGGCAGGCCGCCGGGATCCCCAGCATTTT; CDR3aa: CSARMAGAGRRDPQHF
abundance: many; j_gene: TRBJ1-4; d_gene: -; v_gene: TRBV6-1; CDR3nt: TGTGCCAGCGGTAGGGCTTATCAAAAAGCAACTAATGAAAAACTGTTTTTT; CDR3aa: CASGRAYQKATNEKLFF
abundance: many; j_gene: TRBJ1-1; d_gene: -; v_gene: TRBV7-9; CDR3nt: TGTGCCAGCAGCATCTCAGGACAGAACACTGAAGCTTTCTTT; CDR3aa: CASSISGQNTEAFF
abundance: many; j_gene: TRBJ2-6; d_gene: TRBD1; v_gene: TRBV7-2; CDR3nt: TGTGCCAGCAGCTTAGGAGGACAGGGGAACTCCGGGGCCAACGTCCTGACTTTC; CDR3aa: CASSLGGQGNSGANVLTF
abundance: many; j_gene: TRBJ2-2; d_gene: TRBD2; v_gene: TRBV6-2/TRBV6-3; CDR3nt: TGTGCCAGCACCACCGGACTAGTCACCGGGGAGCTGTTTTTT; CDR3aa: CASTTGLVTGELFF
abundance: many; j_gene: TRBJ1-2; d_gene: -; v_gene: TRBV2; CDR3nt: TGTGCCAGCATGGGGGGACGCTCCTATGGCTACACCTTC; CDR3aa: CASMGGRSYGYTF
abundance: many; j_gene: TRBJ1-6; d_gene: -; v_gene: TRBV28; CDR3nt: TGTGCCAGCAGTGAGGGACGGGTGATTAATTCACCCCTCCACTTT; CDR3aa: CASSEGRVINSPLHF
abundance: many; j_gene: TRBJ1-5; d_gene: TRBD1; v_gene: TRBV12-3/TRBV12-4; CDR3nt: TGTGCCAGCAGTGGGGACAGTAGCAATCAGCCCCAGCATTTT; CDR3aa: CASSGDSSNQPQHF
abundance: few; j_gene: TRBJ2-7; d_gene: TRBD1; v_gene: TRBV19; CDR3nt: TGTGCCAGTAGTGCCCGGGACAGCTACGAGCAGTACTTC; CDR3aa: CASSARDSYEQYF
abundance: -; j_gene: TRBJ2-3; d_gene: TRBD2; v_gene: TRBV20-1; CDR3nt: TGCAGTGCTAGAGTGTCTAGCGGGGCCCTCGATACGCAGTATTTT; CDR3aa: CSARVSSGALDTQYF
abundance: many; j_gene: TRBJ1-4; d_gene: -; v_gene: TRBV3-1; CDR3nt: TGTGCCAGCAGCCCTGGACCCGGGGGACTGTTTTTT; CDR3aa: CASSPGPGGLFF
abundance: -; j_gene: TRBJ1-3; d_gene: -; v_gene: TRBV20-1; CDR3nt: TGCAGTGCTAGGTCCAGTCGGGGCCTCGGAAACACCATATATTTT; CDR3aa: CSARSSRGLGNTIYF
abundance: many; j_gene: TRBJ2-3; d_gene: -; v_gene: TRBV14; CDR3nt: TGTGCCAGCAGCCCGTTTGGAGATACGCAGTATTTT; CDR3aa: CASSPFGDTQYF
abundance: many; j_gene: TRBJ1-2; d_gene: -; v_gene: TRBV14; CDR3nt: TGTGCCAGCAGCCAAGATCCGGGGGGCGGCTATGGCTACACCTTC; CDR3aa: CASSQDPGGGYGYTF
abundance: many; j_gene: TRBJ1-2; d_gene: -; v_gene: TRBV7-3; CDR3nt: TGTGCCAGCAGCCCCCAAGCTAACTATGGCTACACCTTC; CDR3aa: CASSPQANYGYTF
abundance: many; j_gene: TRBJ1-1; d_gene: -; v_gene: TRBV7-8; CDR3nt: TGTGCCAGCAGCTTCGGACGGGCGAACACTGAAGCTTTCTTT; CDR3aa: CASSFGRANTEAFF
abundance: many; j_gene: TRBJ2-1; d_gene: -; v_gene: TRBV28; CDR3nt: TGTGCCAGCAGTAGTTTTAGCGGTGCCTCCTACAATGAGCAGTTCTTC; CDR3aa: CASSSFSGASYNEQFF
abundance: -; j_gene: TRBJ2-2; d_gene: -; v_gene: TRBV20-1; CDR3nt: TGCAGTGCTAGCCAGGGGCGGGCCGGGGAGCTGTTTTTT; CDR3aa: CSASQGRAGELFF
abundance: -; j_gene: TRBJ1-1; d_gene: TRBD1; v_gene: TRBV29-1; CDR3nt: TGCAGCGTTGGGACAGGGAATAGAGCTTTCTTT; CDR3aa: CSVGTGNRAFF
abundance: -; j_gene: TRBJ2-2; d_gene: -; v_gene: TRBV29-1; CDR3nt: TGCAGCGTCGACGGACAGTTCACCGGGGAGCTGTTTTTT; CDR3aa: CSVDGQFTGELFF
abundance: many; j_gene: TRBJ2-1; d_gene: TRBD1; v_gene: TRBV5-4; CDR3nt: TGTGCCAGCAGCTTGATTCCGGGACAGGGGAACAATGAGCAGTTCTTC; CDR3aa: CASSLIPGQGNNEQFF
abundance: -; j_gene: TRBJ1-2; d_gene: -; v_gene: TRBV29-1; CDR3nt: TGCAGCGCTGACCCCGACACGGCTATCTATGGCTACACCTTC; CDR3aa: CSADPDTAIYGYTF
abundance: many; j_gene: TRBJ1-3; d_gene: -; v_gene: TRBV25-1; CDR3nt: TGTGCCAGCAGTGACCCGGACAGAGGAAACACCATATATTTT; CDR3aa: CASSDPDRGNTIYF
abundance: many; j_gene: TRBJ1-1; d_gene: TRBD1; v_gene: TRBV12-3/TRBV12-4; CDR3nt: TGTGCCAGCAGTCGGGGACAGGGCTTGAACACTGAAGCTTTCTTT; CDR3aa: CASSRGQGLNTEAFF
abundance: many; j_gene: TRBJ1-1; d_gene: -; v_gene: TRBV7-8; CDR3nt: TGTGCCAGCAGCTTTTCCGGGGGGAACACTGAAGCTTTCTTT; CDR3aa: CASSFSGGNTEAFF
abundance: many; j_gene: TRBJ1-1; d_gene: -; v_gene: TRBV7-9; CDR3nt: TGTGCCAGCGCCCTCTCACAGGGTGAAGCTTTCTTT; CDR3aa: CASALSQGEAFF
abundance: many; j_gene: TRBJ1-4; d_gene: -; v_gene: TRBV19; CDR3nt: TGTGCCAGTAGTATAACAGGGAGAGATGAAAAACTGTTTTTT; CDR3aa: CASSITGRDEKLFF
abundance: many; j_gene: TRBJ2-7; d_gene: -; v_gene: TRBV6-1; CDR3nt: TGTGCCAGCAGCTCATCCCGATTGGGGCCCTCCTACGAGCAGTACTTC; CDR3aa: CASSSSRLGPSYEQYF
abundance: many; j_gene: TRBJ2-4; d_gene: TRBD1; v_gene: TRBV4-1; CDR3nt: TGCGCCAGCAGCCTCCAGGACAGGGAGATAAGCATTCAGTACTTC; CDR3aa: CASSLQDREISIQYF
abundance: few; j_gene: TRBJ2-1; d_gene: -; v_gene: TRBV28; CDR3nt: TGTGCCAGCAGATTTCCGGGACTGTCATCCTACAATGAGCAGTTCTTC; CDR3aa: CASRFPGLSSYNEQFF
abundance: -; j_gene: TRBJ2-2; d_gene: -; v_gene: TRBV7-9; CDR3nt: TGTGCCAGCAGCTCGGGAACCCAAAACACCGGGGAGCTGTTTTTT; CDR3aa: CASSSGTQNTGELFF
abundance: many; j_gene: TRBJ2-3; d_gene: TRBD1; v_gene: TRBV28; CDR3nt: TGTGCCAGCAGTTTGGACAGGGTGGGGGATACGCAGTATTTT; CDR3aa: CASSLDRVGDTQYF
abundance: many; j_gene: TRBJ2-1; d_gene: TRBD2; v_gene: TRBV20-1; CDR3nt: TGCAGTGCTAGCCAACTTTTAGCGGGGGGGCCCTACAATGAGCAGTTCTTC; CDR3aa: CSASQLLAGGPYNEQFF
abundance: many; j_gene: TRBJ2-1; d_gene: -; v_gene: TRBV7-8; CDR3nt: TGTGCCAGCAGCACCGACAGGATAAACCAGTTCTTC; CDR3aa: CASSTDRINQFF
abundance: -; j_gene: TRBJ1-2; d_gene: -; v_gene: TRBV20-1; CDR3nt: TGCAGTGCCGGAGACCCTGGGAGGGTCGACTATGGCTACACCTTC; CDR3aa: CSAGDPGRVDYGYTF
abundance: -; j_gene: TRBJ2-1; d_gene: -; v_gene: TRBV29-1; CDR3nt: TGCAGCGTTGAAGCTAAAGCTGGCAATGAGCAGTTCTTC; CDR3aa: CSVEAKAGNEQFF
abundance: many; j_gene: TRBJ2-5; d_gene: -; v_gene: TRBV7-8; CDR3nt: TGTGCCAGCAGCTTAGGGGGCGTGAAGACCCAGTACTTC; CDR3aa: CASSLGGVKTQYF
abundance: -; j_gene: TRBJ2-5; d_gene: TRBD2; v_gene: TRBV3-1; CDR3nt: TGTGCCAGCAGCCAAAGCGGGGGGGCCCGGGCGGAGACCCAGTACTTC; CDR3aa: CASSQSGGARAETQYF
abundance: many; j_gene: TRBJ1-3; d_gene: TRBD1; v_gene: TRBV29-1; CDR3nt: TGCAGCGTAACAGGGGGCTCTGGAAACACCATATATTTT; CDR3aa: CSVTGGSGNTIYF
abundance: many; j_gene: TRBJ1-2; d_gene: -; v_gene: TRBV5-1; CDR3nt: TGCGCCAGCAGCTTGAATACTGAATCTAACTATGGCTACACCTTC; CDR3aa: CASSLNTESNYGYTF
abundance: -; j_gene: TRBJ1-6; d_gene: -; v_gene: TRBV5-5; CDR3nt: TGTGCCAGCAGCTTGTTGACAACTAATAATTCACCCCTCCACTTT; CDR3aa: CASSLLTTNNSPLHF
abundance: many; j_gene: TRBJ2-3; d_gene: TRBD2; v_gene: TRBV7-3; CDR3nt: TGTGCCAGCAGCTTAAAGGGACTAGCGGGGGAAGATACGCAGTATTTT; CDR3aa: CASSLKGLAGEDTQYF
abundance: many; j_gene: TRBJ2-7; d_gene: -; v_gene: TRBV6-6; CDR3nt: TGTGCCAGCAGTTGGACAGCAACCTCTCCTAGAGGCAACTTC; CDR3aa: CASSWTATSPRGNF
abundance: -; j_gene: TRBJ1-3; d_gene: -; v_gene: TRBV20-1; CDR3nt: TGCAGTGCTAGAGAGGGTTCGACTGGAAACACCATATATTTT; CDR3aa: CSAREGSTGNTIYF
abundance: many; j_gene: TRBJ2-5; d_gene: -; v_gene: TRBV19; CDR3nt: TGTGCCAGTAGTACAACCTTGATCCACTCCGGACAGGAGGGGACCCAGTACTTC; CDR3aa: CASSTTLIHSGQEGTQYF
abundance: many; j_gene: TRBJ1-2; d_gene: -; v_gene: TRBV29-1; CDR3nt: TGCAGCGTTGAAGAATTTCACGGCGGGGGCTACACCTTC; CDR3aa: CSVEEFHGGGYTF
abundance: many; j_gene: TRBJ2-3; d_gene: -; v_gene: TRBV29-1; CDR3nt: TGCAGCGTTTACGGGGGGCACGATACGCAGTATTTT; CDR3aa: CSVYGGHDTQYF
abundance: -; j_gene: TRBJ2-1; d_gene: TRBD2; v_gene: TRBV20-1; CDR3nt: TGCAGTGCTAGAGATCCCTCTAGCGGGGGGCGACGAGGGAATGAGCAGTTCTTC; CDR3aa: CSARDPSSGGRRGNEQFF
abundance: -; j_gene: TRBJ1-1; d_gene: -; v_gene: TRBV7-9; CDR3nt: TGTGCCAGCAGCTTAGAACGGATCCCGAACACTGAAGCTTTCTTT; CDR3aa: CASSLERIPNTEAFF
abundance: many; j_gene: TRBJ2-2; d_gene: TRBD2; v_gene: TRBV25-1; CDR3nt: TGTGCCAGCAGTGGGCCTAGCGGGGCGAACACCGGGGAGCTGTTTTTT; CDR3aa: CASSGPSGANTGELFF
abundance: -; j_gene: TRBJ1-1; d_gene: -; v_gene: TRBV7-9; CDR3nt: TGTGCCAGCAGACTGGAGGGCAGAGCTTTCTTT; CDR3aa: CASRLEGRAFF
abundance: many; j_gene: TRBJ1-1; d_gene: -; v_gene: TRBV6-2/TRBV6-3; CDR3nt: TGTGCCAGCAGCCCCGGATCGGTGGCTGCTTTCTTT; CDR3aa: CASSPGSVAAFF
abundance: many; j_gene: TRBJ2-2; d_gene: TRBD1; v_gene: TRBV6-1; CDR3nt: TGTGCCAGCAGTGAACCTAACAGGGGACGAACCGGGGAGCTGTTTTTT; CDR3aa: CASSEPNRGRTGELFF
abundance: few; j_gene: TRBJ2-1; d_gene: TRBD2; v_gene: TRBV20-1; CDR3nt: TGCAGTGCTAGGGCTAGCGGGGGACACAATGAGCAGTTCTTC; CDR3aa: CSARASGGHNEQFF
abundance: many; j_gene: TRBJ2-5; d_gene: TRBD2; v_gene: TRBV2; CDR3nt: TGTGCCAGCAGGACGACCGGGGGGCAAGAGACCCAGTACTTC; CDR3aa: CASRTTGGQETQYF
abundance: -; j_gene: TRBJ1-1; d_gene: -; v_gene: TRBV10-2; CDR3nt: TGCGCCAGCAGTGAACAACCGAACACTGAAGCTTTCTTT; CDR3aa: CASSEQPNTEAFF
abundance: many; j_gene: TRBJ2-4; d_gene: -; v_gene: TRBV6-5; CDR3nt: TGTGCCAGCAGGATGATGAAGAAAAACATTCAGTACTTC; CDR3aa: CASRMMKKNIQYF